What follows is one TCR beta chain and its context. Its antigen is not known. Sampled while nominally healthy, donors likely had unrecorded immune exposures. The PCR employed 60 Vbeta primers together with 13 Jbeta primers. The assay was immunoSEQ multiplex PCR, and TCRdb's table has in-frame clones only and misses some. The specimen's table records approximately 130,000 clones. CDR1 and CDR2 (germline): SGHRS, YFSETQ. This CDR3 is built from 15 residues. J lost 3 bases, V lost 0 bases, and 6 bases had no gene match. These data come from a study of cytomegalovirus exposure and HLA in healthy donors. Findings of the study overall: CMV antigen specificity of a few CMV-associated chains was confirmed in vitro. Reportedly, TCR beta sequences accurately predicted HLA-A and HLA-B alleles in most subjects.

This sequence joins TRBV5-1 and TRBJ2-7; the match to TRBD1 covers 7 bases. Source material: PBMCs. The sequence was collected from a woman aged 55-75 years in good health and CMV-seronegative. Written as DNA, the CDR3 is TGCGCCAGCAGCTTGGCCCCGGGACAGAACTACGAGCAGTACTTC. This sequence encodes CASSLAPGQNYEQYF.